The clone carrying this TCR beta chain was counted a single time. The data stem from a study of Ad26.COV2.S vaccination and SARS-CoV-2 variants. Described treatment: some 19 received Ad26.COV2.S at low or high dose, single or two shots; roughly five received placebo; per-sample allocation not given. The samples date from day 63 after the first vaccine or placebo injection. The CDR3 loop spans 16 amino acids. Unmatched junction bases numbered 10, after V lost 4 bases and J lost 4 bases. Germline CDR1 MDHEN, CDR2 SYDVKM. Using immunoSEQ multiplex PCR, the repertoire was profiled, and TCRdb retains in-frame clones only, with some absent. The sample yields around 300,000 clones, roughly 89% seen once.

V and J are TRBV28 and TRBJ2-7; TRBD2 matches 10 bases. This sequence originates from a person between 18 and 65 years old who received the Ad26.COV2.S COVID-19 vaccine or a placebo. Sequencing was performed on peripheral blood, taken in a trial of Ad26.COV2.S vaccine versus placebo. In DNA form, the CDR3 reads TGTGCCAGCAGTTCCCCCTCTAGCGGGAGTTTTTACGAGCAGTACTTC. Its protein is CASSSPSSGSFYEQYF. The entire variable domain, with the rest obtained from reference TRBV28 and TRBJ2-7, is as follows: DVKVTQSSRYLVKRTGEKVFLECVQDMDHENMFWYRQDPGLGLRLIYFSYDVKMKEKGDIPEGYSVSREKKERFSLILESASTNQTSMYLCASSSPSSGSFYEQYFGPGTRLTVT.